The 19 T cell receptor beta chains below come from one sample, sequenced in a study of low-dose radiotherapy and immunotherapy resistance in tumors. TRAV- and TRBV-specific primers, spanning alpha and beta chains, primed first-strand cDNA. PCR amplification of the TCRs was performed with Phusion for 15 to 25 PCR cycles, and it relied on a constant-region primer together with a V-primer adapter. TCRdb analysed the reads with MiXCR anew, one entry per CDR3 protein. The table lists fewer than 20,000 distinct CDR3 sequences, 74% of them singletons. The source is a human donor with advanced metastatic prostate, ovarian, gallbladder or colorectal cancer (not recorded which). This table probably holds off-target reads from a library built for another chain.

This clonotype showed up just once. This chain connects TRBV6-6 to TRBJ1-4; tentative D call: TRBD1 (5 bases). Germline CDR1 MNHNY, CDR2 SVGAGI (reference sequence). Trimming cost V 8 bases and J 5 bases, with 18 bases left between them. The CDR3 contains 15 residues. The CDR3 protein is CASSLVGRANEKLFF. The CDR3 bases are TGTGCCAGCTCCCTCGTGGGCAGGGCAAATGAAAAACTGTTTTTT.

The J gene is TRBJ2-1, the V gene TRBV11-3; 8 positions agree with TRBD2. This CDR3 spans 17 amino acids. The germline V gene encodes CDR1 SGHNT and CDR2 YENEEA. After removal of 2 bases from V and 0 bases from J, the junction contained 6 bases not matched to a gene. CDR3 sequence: CASSLSVAGYSYNEQFF. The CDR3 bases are TGTGCCAGCAGCTTATCCGTAGCGGGATACTCCTACAATGAGCAGTTCTTC.

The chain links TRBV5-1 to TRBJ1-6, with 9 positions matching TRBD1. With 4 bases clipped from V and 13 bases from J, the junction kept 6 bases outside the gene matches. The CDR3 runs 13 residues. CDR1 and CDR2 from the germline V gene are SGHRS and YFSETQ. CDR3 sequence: CASSPDRGSPLHF. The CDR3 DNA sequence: TGCGCCAGCAGCCCTGACAGGGGGTCGCCCCTCCACTTT.

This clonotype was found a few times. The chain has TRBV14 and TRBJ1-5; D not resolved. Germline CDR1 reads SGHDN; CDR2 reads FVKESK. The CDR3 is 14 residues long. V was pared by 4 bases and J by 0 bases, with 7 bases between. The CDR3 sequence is CASSLGGSNQPQHF. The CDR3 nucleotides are TGTGCCAGCAGCCTGGGTGGTAGCAATCAGCCCCAGCATTTT. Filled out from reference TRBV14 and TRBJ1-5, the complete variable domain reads EAGVTQFPSHSVIEKGQTVTLRCDPISGHDNLYWYRRVMGKEIKFLLHFVKESKQDESGMPNNRFLAERTGGTYSTLKVQPAELEDSGVYFCASSLGGSNQPQHFGDGTRLSIL.

CDR3 protein: CASSAYRTGANVLTF. Written as DNA, the CDR3 is TGTGCCAGCAGCGCCTACAGGACGGGGGCCAACGTCCTGACTTTC. This sequence joins TRBV11-1 and TRBJ2-6; tentatively, D is TRBD1 (5 bases). V was clipped by 5 bases and J by 4 bases, with 12 bases between them. The CDR3 has 15 residues. Germline V gene lookup returns CDR1 SGHAT and CDR2 FQDESV (reference sequence).

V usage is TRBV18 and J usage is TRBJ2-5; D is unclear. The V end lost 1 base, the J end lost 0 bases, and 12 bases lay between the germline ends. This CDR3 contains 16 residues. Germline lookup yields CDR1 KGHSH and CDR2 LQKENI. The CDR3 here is CASSPQSRPDQETQYF. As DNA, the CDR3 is TGTGCCAGCTCACCACAGTCTCGGCCAGACCAAGAGACCCAGTACTTC. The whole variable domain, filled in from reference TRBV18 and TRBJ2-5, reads NAGVMQNPRHLVRRRGQEARLRCSPMKGHSHVYWYRQLPEEGLKFMVYLQKENIIDESGMPKERFSAEFPKEGPSILRIQQVVRGDSAAYFCASSPQSRPDQETQYFGPGTRLLVL.

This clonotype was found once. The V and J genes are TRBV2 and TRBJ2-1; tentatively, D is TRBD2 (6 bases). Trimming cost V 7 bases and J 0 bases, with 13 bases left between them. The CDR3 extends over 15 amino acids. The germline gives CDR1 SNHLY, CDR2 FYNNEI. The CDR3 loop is CASTLREDSYNEQFF. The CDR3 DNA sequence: TGTGCCAGCACCCTGAGGGAGGACTCCTACAATGAGCAGTTCTTC.

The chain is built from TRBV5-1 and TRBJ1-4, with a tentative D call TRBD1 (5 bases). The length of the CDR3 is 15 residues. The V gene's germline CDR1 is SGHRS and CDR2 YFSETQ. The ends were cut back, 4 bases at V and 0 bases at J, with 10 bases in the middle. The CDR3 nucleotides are TGCGCCAGCAGCGACAGCTCATCAACTAATGAAAAACTGTTTTTT. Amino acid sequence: CASSDSSSTNEKLFF.

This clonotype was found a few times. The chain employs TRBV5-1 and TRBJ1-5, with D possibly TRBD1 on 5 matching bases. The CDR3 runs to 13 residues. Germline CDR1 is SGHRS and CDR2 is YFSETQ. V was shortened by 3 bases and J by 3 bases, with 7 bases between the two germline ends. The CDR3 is CASSSGPNQPQHF. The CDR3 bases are TGCGCCAGCAGCTCGGGACCCAATCAGCCCCAGCATTTT.

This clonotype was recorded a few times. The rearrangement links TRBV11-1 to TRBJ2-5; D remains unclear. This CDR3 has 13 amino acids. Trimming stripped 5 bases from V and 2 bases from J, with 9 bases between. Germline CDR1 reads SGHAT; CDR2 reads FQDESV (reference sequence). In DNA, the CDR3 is TGTGCCAGCAGCGGCCAGCCTCAAGAGACCCAGTACTTC. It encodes CASSGQPQETQYF.

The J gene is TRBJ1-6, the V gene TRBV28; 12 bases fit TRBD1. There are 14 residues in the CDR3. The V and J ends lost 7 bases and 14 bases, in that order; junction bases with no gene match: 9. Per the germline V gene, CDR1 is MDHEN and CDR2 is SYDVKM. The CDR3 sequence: CASTPAGQGASLHF. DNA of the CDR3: TGTGCCAGCACCCCCGCGGGACAGGGGGCCTCCCTCCACTTT.

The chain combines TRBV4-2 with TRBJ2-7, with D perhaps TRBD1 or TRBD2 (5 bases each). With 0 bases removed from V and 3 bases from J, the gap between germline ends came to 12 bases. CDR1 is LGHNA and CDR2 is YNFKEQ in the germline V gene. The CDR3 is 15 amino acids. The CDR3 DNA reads TGTGCCAGCAGCCAAGATAAGCGAGGGGACTACGAGCAGTACTTC. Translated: CASSQDKRGDYEQYF.

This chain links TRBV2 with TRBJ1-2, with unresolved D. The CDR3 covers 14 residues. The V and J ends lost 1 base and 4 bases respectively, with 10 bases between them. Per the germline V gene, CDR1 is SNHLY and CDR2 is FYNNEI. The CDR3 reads CASSEEEGSYGYTF. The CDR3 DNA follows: TGTGCCAGCAGTGAAGAGGAGGGTTCCTATGGCTACACCTTC.

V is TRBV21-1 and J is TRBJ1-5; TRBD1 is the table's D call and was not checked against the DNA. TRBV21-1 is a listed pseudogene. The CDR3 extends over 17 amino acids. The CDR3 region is CASSPRTGFGLSQPQHF. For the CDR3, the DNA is TGTGCCAGCAGCCCACGGACAGGGTTCGGTTTGAGTCAGCCCCAGCATTTT.

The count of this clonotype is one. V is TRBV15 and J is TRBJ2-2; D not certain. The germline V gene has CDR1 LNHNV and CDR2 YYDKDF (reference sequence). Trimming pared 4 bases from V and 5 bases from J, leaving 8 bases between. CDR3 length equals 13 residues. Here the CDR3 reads CATSNRPTGELFF. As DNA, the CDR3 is TGTGCCACCAGCAACCGGCCGACCGGGGAGCTGTTTTTT.

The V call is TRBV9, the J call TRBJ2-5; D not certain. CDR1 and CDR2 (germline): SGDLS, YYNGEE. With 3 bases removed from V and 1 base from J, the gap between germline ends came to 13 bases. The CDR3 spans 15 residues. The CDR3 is CASSADGPSQETQYF. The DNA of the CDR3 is TGTGCCAGCAGCGCGGACGGACCATCCCAAGAGACCCAGTACTTC.

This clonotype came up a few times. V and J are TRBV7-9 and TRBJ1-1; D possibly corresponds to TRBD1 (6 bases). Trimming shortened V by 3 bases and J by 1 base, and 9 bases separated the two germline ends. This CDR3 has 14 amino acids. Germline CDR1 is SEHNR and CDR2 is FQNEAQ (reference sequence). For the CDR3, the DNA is TGTGCCAGCAGCTTCCGGGGGGCGAACACTGAAGCTTTCTTT. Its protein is CASSFRGANTEAFF.

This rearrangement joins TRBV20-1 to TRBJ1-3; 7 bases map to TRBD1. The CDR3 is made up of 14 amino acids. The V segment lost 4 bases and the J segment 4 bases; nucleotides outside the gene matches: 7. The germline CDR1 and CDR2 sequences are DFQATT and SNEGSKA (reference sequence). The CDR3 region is CSANVGQAGNTIYF. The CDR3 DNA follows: TGCAGTGCTAACGTAGGACAGGCGGGAAACACCATATATTTT.

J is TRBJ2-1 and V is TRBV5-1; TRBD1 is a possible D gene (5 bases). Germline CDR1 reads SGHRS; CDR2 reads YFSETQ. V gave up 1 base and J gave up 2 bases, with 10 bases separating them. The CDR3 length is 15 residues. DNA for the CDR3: TGCGCCAGCAGCTTGTCCAGGGCTCCCTACAATGAGCAGTTCTTC. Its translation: CASSLSRAPYNEQFF.